The 21 T cell receptor beta chains below come from one sample, sequenced in a study of PD-L1 blockade in urothelial cancer. Described time point: peripheral blood 6 weeks after treatment start. The method was immunoSEQ multiplex PCR; TCRdb's version includes in-frame clones alone and lacks a portion of them. The data hold about 91,000 clones, with around four fifths observed a single time. The sequencing here drew on PBMCs, taken around atezolizumab (anti-PD-L1) treatment. The receptor source for this set is a man in his 70s with urothelial cancer.

A single count supports this clone. The CDR3 DNA sequence: TGTGCCAGCACGGTGACAGCCAATCAGCCCCAGCATTTT. Protein sequence: CASTVTANQPQHF. The chain links TRBV2 to TRBJ1-5, with D tentatively TRBD1 (5 bases). The CDR3 is 13 residues long. CDR1 and CDR2 from the germline V gene are SNHLY and FYNNEI. Trimming cost V 7 bases and J 3 bases, with 10 bases left between them.

The chain links TRBV29-1 to TRBJ2-5; a weak D match, TRBD2 (7 bases). Germline-derived CDR1 and CDR2 are SQVTM and ANQGSEA. This CDR3 spans 12 amino acids. V was shortened by 7 bases and J by 5 bases, with 14 bases between the two germline ends. The chain's CDR3 is CSGSRGGETQYF. The CDR3 DNA reads as TGCAGCGGCTCCAGGGGAGGGGAGACCCAGTACTTC.

This clone was detected once. This sequence joins TRBV4-2 and TRBJ1-1, with 8 bases aligning to TRBD1. Germline loops: CDR1 LGHNA, CDR2 YNFKEQ. The J segment lost 4 bases and the V segment lost 3 bases, leaving 4 bases of the junction unmatched. The CDR3 loop spans 14 amino acids. The CDR3 region is CASSQDTGGTEAFF. In DNA form, the CDR3 reads TGTGCCAGCAGCCAGGATACAGGGGGCACTGAAGCTTTCTTT.

The chain employs TRBV12-5 and TRBJ2-1, with TRBD2 matching 7 bases. The CDR3 spans 15 residues. The germline V gene has CDR1 LGHNT and CDR2 FRNRAP. V was clipped by 4 bases and J by 2 bases; unmatched bases: 5. The DNA of the CDR3 is TGTGCTAGTGGTTCGGGGGGAGGACCCTACAATGAGCAGTTCTTC. Translating it yields CASGSGGGPYNEQFF. Complete variable domain (other parts from reference TRBV12-5 and TRBJ2-1): DARVTQTPRHKVTEMGQEVTMRCQPILGHNTVFWYRQTMMQGLELLAYFRNRAPLDDSGMPKDRFSAEMPDATLATLKIQPSEPRDSAVYFCASGSGGGPYNEQFFGPGTRLTVL.

The rearrangement links TRBV9 to TRBJ1-2; D uncertain. Germline V lookup: CDR1 SGDLS, CDR2 YYNGEE. The CDR3 covers 13 residues. Trimming pared 3 bases from V and 1 base from J, leaving 7 bases between. The CDR3 reads CASSDINNYGYTF. The CDR3 bases are TGTGCCAGCAGCGACATAAATAACTATGGCTACACCTTC.

The chain has TRBV5-6 and TRBJ1-2; D is unresolved. V was cut by 4 bases and J by 3 bases, with 7 bases left in between. The CDR3 runs to 12 residues. Germline V gene sequence: CDR1 SGHDT, CDR2 YYEEEE. The CDR3 loop reads CASSPRDYGYTF. The DNA of the CDR3 is TGTGCCAGCAGCCCGAGGGACTATGGCTACACCTTC.

The rearrangement links TRBV9 to TRBJ2-1; 9 bases line up with TRBD1. The germline V gene has CDR1 SGDLS and CDR2 YYNGEE. V lost 2 bases and J lost 6; bases outside the gene matches: 12. The CDR3 loop spans 17 amino acids. The CDR3 is CASSVIPGTGNFNEQFF. CDR3 nucleotides: TGTGCCAGCAGCGTTATCCCCGGGACAGGGAATTTCAATGAGCAGTTCTTC. Full variable domain (missing parts from reference TRBV9 and TRBJ2-1): DSGVTQTPKHLITATGQRVTLRCSPRSGDLSVYWYQQSLDQGLQFLIQYYNGEERAKGNILERFSAQQFPDLHSELNLSSLELGDSALYFCASSVIPGTGNFNEQFFGPGTRLTVL.

The V and J genes are TRBV19 and TRBJ2-5; D is possibly TRBD2 (6 bases). Germline V CDR1 and CDR2: LNHDA, SQIVND (reference sequence). Trimming left V 3 bases short and J 2 bases short, with 13 bases between. This CDR3 region has 15 residues. The CDR3 is CASSIGGNWQETQYF. The CDR3 DNA reads as TGTGCCAGTAGTATTGGGGGGAATTGGCAAGAGACCCAGTACTTC.

The V and J genes are TRBV6-6 and TRBJ2-5, with D possibly matching TRBD1 (6 bases). The V end lost 6 bases, the J end lost 5 bases, and 22 bases lay between the germline ends. The CDR3 is 16 amino acids. Germline lookup yields CDR1 MNHNY and CDR2 SVGAGI (reference sequence). DNA of the CDR3: TGTGCCAGCAGCCGCGGACAGTTCAGTGCCCTGGAGACCCAGTACTTC. Protein product: CASSRGQFSALETQYF.

The gene calls are TRBV15 and TRBJ2-1, with a weak D call TRBD1 (5 bases). Trimming removed 5 bases from V and 0 bases from J, with 14 bases in between. Per germline, CDR1 LNHNV and CDR2 YYDKDF (reference sequence). This CDR3 spans 16 amino acids. CDR3 amino acids: CATSGLQGSSYNEQFF. The CDR3 nucleotides are TGTGCCACCAGCGGTCTCCAGGGAAGCTCCTACAATGAGCAGTTCTTC.

This clone was seen only a few times. The chain employs TRBV10-3 and TRBJ1-6, with D possibly being TRBD1 (6 bases). Per the germline V gene, CDR1 is ENHRY and CDR2 is SYGVKD. This CDR3 region has 13 residues. Between the trimmed V and J ends, which lost 5 bases and 5 bases, there was a span of 7 bases. As DNA, the CDR3 is TGTGCCATCAGTTACAGGGATAATTCACCCCTCCACTTT. Translating it yields CAISYRDNSPLHF.

Concerning this clone: Other DNA sequences in the sample encode the same CDR3. The chain joins TRBV11-2 to TRBJ1-1, with D possibly matching TRBD1 (5 bases). Trimming took off 3 bases at V and 1 base at J, with 12 bases between the two ends. The CDR3 has 15 amino acids. Germline V CDR1 and CDR2: SGHAT, FQNNGV. CDR3 sequence (DNA): TGTGCCAGCAGCTTTATCGGTCAGGGGAACACTGAAGCTTTCTTT. It codes for CASSFIGQGNTEAFF.

The chain is built from TRBV7-8 and TRBJ1-2, with 8 bases aligning to TRBD1. The trim removed 3 bases at V and 8 bases at J, leaving 11 bases unmatched. CDR1 and CDR2 from the germline V gene are SGHVS and FQNEAQ. The CDR3 sequence is 15 residues long. As DNA, the CDR3 is TGTGCCAGCAGCTTGTTTCAGGGGGCGAGTACGGGCTACACCTTC. Protein: CASSLFQGASTGYTF.

The table lists this clone with a count of one. The chain employs TRBV7-9 and TRBJ2-6, with D possibly being TRBD2 (5 bases). Trimming took off 0 bases at V and 2 bases at J, with 11 bases between the two ends. From germline, CDR1 is SEHNR and CDR2 FQNEAQ (reference sequence). CDR3 length: 17 residues. As DNA, the CDR3 is TGTGCCAGCAGCTTAGCTCGGGGAAACCCTGGGGCCAACGTCCTGACTTTC. The encoded protein is CASSLARGNPGANVLTF.

This sequence joins TRBV27 and TRBJ2-2; tentative D call: TRBD2 (5 bases). CDR3 length: 15 residues. Germline CDR1 and CDR2: MNHEY and SMNVEV (reference sequence). Deletions cut 7 bases from V and 0 bases from J, with 12 bases between. The CDR3 sequence is CASTFGSANTGELFF. CDR3 bases: TGTGCCAGCACTTTTGGGAGCGCGAACACCGGGGAGCTGTTTTTT.

The CDR3 DNA is TGTGCCAGCAGCCCAGGGGGGAACCAAAACATTCAGTACTTC. It translates to CASSPGGNQNIQYF. The chain recombines TRBV9 with TRBJ2-4, with D possibly matching TRBD1 (7 bases). The CDR3 is 14 residues long. Germline values: CDR1 SGDLS, CDR2 YYNGEE. V was pared by 4 bases and J by 5 bases, with 13 bases between.

The V call is TRBV18, the J call TRBJ2-7, with 10 positions matching TRBD2. This CDR3 has 15 amino acids. Germline lookup yields CDR1 KGHSH and CDR2 LQKENI. V trimming: 4 bases; J trimming: 2 bases; junction bases outside the gene matches: 5. This chain's CDR3 is CASSLWTSGTYEQYF. As DNA, the CDR3 is TGTGCCAGCTCACTTTGGACTAGCGGAACCTACGAGCAGTACTTC.

This sequence joins TRBV7-3 and TRBJ2-1; the D gene is possibly TRBD1 (6 bases). Germline lookup yields CDR1 SGHTA and CDR2 FQGTGA. The CDR3 sequence is 15 residues long. With 0 bases removed from V and 5 bases from J, the gap between germline ends came to 11 bases. The CDR3 spells CASSLTFGQHNEQFF. The CDR3 DNA sequence: TGTGCCAGCAGCTTAACGTTTGGACAGCACAATGAGCAGTTCTTC.

The J gene is TRBJ1-4, the V gene TRBV11-2, with 10 bases fitting TRBD1. V gave up 5 bases and J gave up 4 bases; unmatched junction bases: 4. CDR1 is SGHAT, CDR2 FQNNGV, per germline. The CDR3 extends over 15 amino acids. The CDR3 loop is CASSPRTGGNEKLFF. The CDR3 nucleotides read TGTGCCAGCAGCCCGAGGACAGGGGGTAATGAAAAACTGTTTTTT. Full variable domain (outside the CDR3, taken from reference TRBV11-2 and TRBJ1-4): EAGVAQSPRYKIIEKRQSVAFWCNPISGHATLYWYQQILGQGPKLLIQFQNNGVVDDSQLPKDRFSAERLKGVDSTLKIQPAKLEDSAVYLCASSPRTGGNEKLFFGSGTQLSVL.

The gene calls are TRBV7-6 and TRBJ1-2, with a possible D match to TRBD1 (5 bases). From germline, CDR1 is SGHVS and CDR2 FNYEAQ. CDR3 length equals 14 residues. Trimming shortened V by 8 bases and J by 3 bases, and 16 bases separated the two germline ends. The CDR3 loop reads CASGRGGGHYGYTF. CDR3 DNA: TGTGCCAGCGGCCGGGGGGGAGGCCACTATGGCTACACCTTC.

V is TRBV19 and J is TRBJ1-1, with 9 positions matching TRBD1. The J segment lost 2 bases and the V segment lost 4 bases, leaving 8 bases of the junction unmatched. Germline lookup yields CDR1 LNHDA and CDR2 SQIVND (reference sequence). The CDR3 spans 16 residues. The CDR3 region is CASSNLRGQGNTEAFF. The CDR3 nucleotides read TGTGCCAGTAGTAATCTCCGGGGACAGGGTAACACTGAAGCTTTCTTT. The full variable domain, rest sourced from reference TRBV19 and TRBJ1-1, is DGGITQSPKYLFRKEGQNVTLSCEQNLNHDAMYWYRQDPGQGLRLIYYSQIVNDFQKGDIAEGYSVSREKKESFPLTVTSAQKNPTAFYLCASSNLRGQGNTEAFFGQGTRLTVV.